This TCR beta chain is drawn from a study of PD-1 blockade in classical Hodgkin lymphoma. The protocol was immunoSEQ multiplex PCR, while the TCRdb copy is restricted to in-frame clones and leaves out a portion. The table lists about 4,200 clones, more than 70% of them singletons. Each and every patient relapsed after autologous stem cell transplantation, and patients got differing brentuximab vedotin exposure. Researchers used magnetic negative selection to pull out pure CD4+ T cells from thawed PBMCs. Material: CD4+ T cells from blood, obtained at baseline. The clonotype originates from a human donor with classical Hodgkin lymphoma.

CDR3 amino acids: CASSFFPWDGPYEQYF. The CDR3 coding sequence is TGTGCCAGCAGTTTCTTTCCCTGGGACGGGCCCTACGAGCAGTACTTC. This chain uses TRBV6-5 with TRBJ2-7; possibly TRBD1 or TRBD2 for D (5 bases each). Germline V CDR1 and CDR2: MNHEY, SVGAGI. This CDR3 has 16 amino acids. Trimming removed 4 bases at V and 2 bases at J, with 18 bases between.